This T cell receptor beta chain was captured in a study of control samples from healthy donors and cancer patients. The CDR3 runs 13 residues. Between the trimmed V and J ends, which lost 6 bases and 7 bases, there was a span of 13 bases. From germline, CDR1 is SGHAT and CDR2 FQNNGV. Here immunoSEQ multiplex PCR was the method, and the copy in TCRdb shows in-frame clones only, minus some. The repertoire holds more than 95,000 clones, with more than 85% as singletons. This TCR derives from a man aged 60-69 years with lung cancer. Input material: PBMCs. V usage is TRBV11-2 and J usage is TRBJ1-5; no clear D. CDR3 in DNA: TGTGCCAGCAGTCCCACGGCTCGGCAGCCCCAGCATTTT. The encoded protein is CASSPTARQPQHF.